These 29 T cell receptor beta chains came from one sample sequenced in a study of T cells in Graves' hyperthyroidism and ophthalmopathy (dated 2019 in TCRdb). Library preparation used multiplex PCR. TCRdb names Illumina HiSeq 2000 as the instrument used. Amplification of TCR beta CDR3 regions was carried out from RNA transcripts. A first-round RT-PCR of the TCR CDR3 used the HTBI primer set with the Qiagen OneStep RT-PCR kit. TCRdb handled the public reads itself, with Q25 trimming in fastp and clone calling in MiXCR, and kept productive beta chains. Merged by CDR3 protein, the rows form single entries marked with the most common genes and DNA. This sample gives about 610,000 distinct CDR3 sequences in total; over 12% of them show up just once. The top ten constitute 3.5% to 4.5% of the sample. Sequencing input: blood. The receptors come from a woman aged 35 to 49 with Graves' ophthalmopathy.

This chain joins TRBV12-3 or TRBV12-4 and TRBJ2-7; 7 bases are a match to TRBD2. Unmatched junction bases numbered 11, after V lost 3 bases and J lost 0 bases. The CDR3 runs 17 residues. The CDR3 loop reads CASSLSSGVLSSYEQYF. The CDR3 DNA reads TGTGCCAGCAGTTTGTCTAGCGGTGTGCTTAGCTCCTACGAGCAGTACTTC.

This clonotype was found many times. The V and J genes are TRBV20-1 and TRBJ2-5; D remains unclear. The CDR3 length is 14 residues. The germline V and J ends were trimmed by 4 bases and 2 bases, with 14 bases remaining between them. Germline V gene sequence: CDR1 DFQATT, CDR2 SNEGSKA (reference sequence). CDR3 nucleotide sequence: TGCAGTGCTACCCGTGTGGTGGGGCAAGAGACCCAGTACTTC. It yields the protein CSATRVVGQETQYF.

The rearrangement links TRBV24-1 to TRBJ2-7, with D tentatively TRBD1 or TRBD2 (6 bases each). Germline lookup yields CDR1 KGHDR and CDR2 SFDVKD. This CDR3 has 15 amino acids. Trimming removed 0 bases at V and 4 bases at J, with 12 bases between. CDR3 protein: CATSDLKGGKYEQYF. Written as DNA, the CDR3 is TGTGCCACCAGTGATTTGAAGGGGGGAAAATACGAGCAGTACTTC.

A word on this clonotype: A much larger clone differs from this one at a single base, so this may be a read error. The V gene is TRBV12-3 or TRBV12-4, the J gene TRBJ2-2; 8 bases align to TRBD2. With 6 bases clipped from V and 7 bases from J, the junction kept 10 bases outside the gene matches. The CDR3 consists of 15 residues. This CDR3 is CASRKPAGEGGELFF. The CDR3 nucleotides read TGTGCCAGCAGGAAACCAGCGGGAGAGGGCGGGGAGCTGTTTTTT.

Ten or more counts support this clonotype. The chain joins TRBV28 to TRBJ1-5, with D unresolved. The CDR3 runs to 12 residues. Trimming cost V 2 bases and J 6 bases, with 5 bases left between them. CDR1 and CDR2 (germline): MDHEN, SYDVKM. CDR3: CASSLPPQPQHF. CDR3 bases: TGTGCCAGCAGTTTACCCCCTCAGCCCCAGCATTTT.

This clonotype has at least ten counts. The chain combines TRBV30 with TRBJ2-5, with 7 bases lining up with TRBD2. With 5 bases clipped from V and 5 bases from J, the junction kept 14 bases outside the gene matches. Germline CDR1 GTSNPN, CDR2 SVGIG (reference sequence). This CDR3 is built from 15 residues. For the CDR3, the DNA is TGTGCCTGGGCCCAACCACTAGCGTCATGGGAGACCCAGTACTTC. Translation: CAWAQPLASWETQYF. Complete variable domain (other parts from reference TRBV30 and TRBJ2-5): SQTIHQWPATLVQPVGSPLSLECTVEGTSNPNLYWYRQAAGRGLQLLFYSVGIGQISSEVPQNLSASRPQDRQFILSSKKLLLSDSGFYLCAWAQPLASWETQYFGPGTRLLVL.

The chain links TRBV9 to TRBJ2-3, with D possibly being TRBD2 (5 bases). The CDR3 is 15 amino acids. Per the germline V gene, CDR1 is SGDLS and CDR2 is YYNGEE. V lost 2 bases, J lost 2 bases, and 12 bases lay in between. The CDR3 coding sequence is TGTGCCAGCAGCGTTGGGCCGGGAAACACAGATACGCAGTATTTT. Translated: CASSVGPGNTDTQYF.

V and J are TRBV27 and TRBJ2-7, with D perhaps matching TRBD2 (5 bases). The CDR3 length is 15 residues. Per the germline V gene, CDR1 is MNHEY and CDR2 is SMNVEV (reference sequence). The ends were cut back, 2 bases at V and 1 base at J, with 12 bases in the middle. CDR3 nucleotide sequence: TGTGCCAGCAGTTTAACGGCTAGCAGTTCCTACGAGCAGTACTTC. Its translation: CASSLTASSSYEQYF.

The sample holds many counts of this clonotype. V gene TRBV28 combines with J gene TRBJ1-1; D perhaps matches TRBD1 (6 bases). Germline values: CDR1 MDHEN, CDR2 SYDVKM. The V end was cut by 7 bases, the J end by 4 bases, with 16 bases between. This CDR3 comprises 14 residues. The CDR3 loop reads CASILGGAVTEAFF. The CDR3 DNA reads as TGTGCCAGCATCCTAGGGGGGGCTGTCACTGAAGCTTTCTTT.

The table lists this clonotype with many counts. V usage is TRBV9 and J usage is TRBJ2-6; D is ambiguous. Trimming cost V 4 bases and J 3 bases, with 11 bases left between them. Looked up from germline, CDR1 is SGDLS and CDR2 is YYNGEE. The CDR3 is 15 residues long. CDR3 protein: CASSPQSFGANVLTF. The CDR3, as DNA: TGTGCCAGCAGCCCACAGTCGTTTGGGGCCAACGTCCTGACTTTC.

A word on this clonotype: A much more abundant neighbour one base away suggests this may be a read error. This CDR3 is missing its conserved last phenylalanine or tryptophan, likely due to a read error. The chain joins TRBV20-1 to TRBJ2-7; possibly TRBD2 for D (7 bases). This CDR3 has 13 residues. Germline V gene sequence: CDR1 DFQATT, CDR2 SNEGSKA (reference sequence). V lost 4 bases to trimming and J lost 2 bases, with 12 bases between them. This CDR3 is CSAKAGATYEQYL. The CDR3 region has the DNA TGCAGTGCTAAGGCGGGGGCGACCTACGAGCAGTACCTC.

The chain has TRBV28 and TRBJ1-2, with TRBD1 matching 8 bases. The CDR3 length is 14 residues. The ends lost 6 bases at V and 2 bases at J; junction bases unmatched: 5. Germline values: CDR1 MDHEN, CDR2 SYDVKM. The CDR3 nucleotides are TGTGCCAGCAGCTCAGGGGGCAGAAACTATGGCTACACCTTC. Its translation is CASSSGGRNYGYTF.

This clonotype has at least ten counts. The gene calls are TRBV7-2 and TRBJ2-5; TRBD1 matches 8 bases. The CDR3 spans 14 residues. J lost 3 bases, V lost 4 bases, and 4 bases had no gene match. Germline lookup yields CDR1 SGHTA and CDR2 FQGNSA. The DNA for the CDR3 is TGTGCCAGCAGCTGGGGGGACAGGAAAGAGACCCAGTACTTC. Translation gives CASSWGDRKETQYF.

This clonotype came up many times. J is TRBJ2-7 and V is TRBV6-1, with TRBD2 identical over 9 bases. Trimming removed 1 base from V and 5 bases from J; junction bases left unmatched: 3. The CDR3 runs 14 residues. Germline V gene lookup returns CDR1 MNHNS and CDR2 SASEGT. The CDR3 region is CASSEVGLAHEQYF. The CDR3 nucleotides are TGTGCCAGCAGTGAAGTGGGACTAGCCCACGAGCAGTACTTC.

This clonotype was recorded many times. A junction boundary mismatches the germline segment, possibly from a read error. This chain uses TRBV11-1 with TRBJ2-7; 12 nucleotides match TRBD2. CDR3 length equals 17 residues. Germline CDR1 is SGHAT and CDR2 is FQDESV (reference sequence). The CDR3 here is CASSSRTSGMPSNEQYF. CDR3 DNA sequence: TGTGCCAGCAGTTCTCGGACTAGCGGGATGCCCTCCAACGAGCAGTACTTC.

This clonotype appeared many times. The chain employs TRBV5-1 and TRBJ2-7; 8 bases are a match to TRBD1. The ends lost 3 bases at V and 7 bases at J; junction bases unmatched: 9. The CDR3 has 14 amino acids. Germline CDR1 is SGHRS and CDR2 is YFSETQ. Here the CDR3 DNA reads TGCGCCAGCAGCTCTTTCGGACAGGGTAGAGAGCAGTACTTC. Protein sequence: CASSSFGQGREQYF.

In this sample, this clonotype turned up many times. The V call is TRBV11-2, the J call TRBJ2-7; D assignment may be TRBD1 or TRBD2 (6 bases each). CDR3 length equals 16 residues. Germline-derived CDR1 and CDR2 are SGHAT and FQNNGV. Trimming removed 0 bases at V and 4 bases at J, with 16 bases between. CDR3 in DNA: TGTGCCAGCAGCTTAGAAGGTGGGGGGCTTGGGTACGAGCAGTACTTC. This codes for CASSLEGGGLGYEQYF.

The chain combines TRBV7-8 with TRBJ1-2; 12 bases are shared with TRBD1. There are 15 residues in the CDR3. Trimming at V came to 1 base and at J to 5 bases, leaving 2 bases not matched to a gene. Germline loops: CDR1 SGHVS, CDR2 FQNEAQ. CDR3: CASSLGGQGAYGYTF. DNA for the CDR3: TGTGCCAGCAGCTTAGGGGGACAGGGGGCGTATGGCTACACCTTC. Using reference TRBV7-8 and TRBJ1-2 for the parts outside the CDR3, the full variable domain is GAGVSQSPRYKVAKRGQDVALRCDPISGHVSLFWYQQALGQGPEFLTYFQNEAQLDKSGLPSDRFFAERPEGSVSTLKIQRTQQEDSAVYLCASSLGGQGAYGYTFGSGTRLTVV.

This clonotype has more than one count but fewer than ten. The rearrangement joins TRBV29-1 to TRBJ2-2; TRBD1 aligns across 7 bases. V shed 6 bases and J 1 base; nucleotides not matched to a gene: 5. The CDR3 loop spans 14 amino acids. CDR1 and CDR2 (germline): SQVTM, ANQGSEA. CDR3 bases: TGCAGCGTCGATAGACAGGGGAACACCGGGGAGCTGTTTTTT. Translating it yields CSVDRQGNTGELFF.

This clonotype showed up many times. V and J are TRBV7-8 and TRBJ2-5; D is unresolved. The CDR3 spans 12 residues. V lost 5 bases to trimming and J lost 4 bases, with 8 bases between them. Germline V CDR1 and CDR2: SGHVS, FQNEAQ. CDR3 amino acids: CASSRSGETQYF. The CDR3 region has the DNA TGTGCCAGCAGCAGGTCCGGAGAGACCCAGTACTTC.

This clonotype turned up a few times. The genes are TRBV20-1 and TRBJ2-2; weak D call: TRBD2 (6 bases). This CDR3 comprises 14 residues. The ends were cut back, 4 bases at V and 4 bases at J, with 13 bases in the middle. CDR1 DFQATT and CDR2 SNEGSKA come from the germline V gene (reference sequence). The CDR3 spells CSANPAGRTGELFF. DNA of the CDR3: TGCAGTGCTAATCCAGCGGGTCGCACCGGGGAGCTGTTTTTT.

This clonotype was picked up a small number of times. An end of the junction does not agree with germline; a read error may underlie this. The V gene is TRBV24-1, the J gene TRBJ2-5; 7 positions match TRBD1. The CDR3 sequence is 13 residues long. CDR1 and CDR2 (germline): KGHDR, SFDVKD. CDR3 sequence: CATSDSSTGIRNF. In nucleotides, the CDR3 is TGTGCCACCAGTGATTCGTCGACAGGGATACGAAACTTC.

This clonotype was counted only a few times. This chain uses TRBV11-1 with TRBJ2-7; D gene unclear. The CDR3 is 15 residues long. Germline V lookup: CDR1 SGHAT, CDR2 FQDESV (reference sequence). Trimming shortened V by 4 bases and J by 4 bases, and 17 bases separated the two germline ends. The CDR3 DNA reads TGTGCCAGCAGCTACCATACCGGCTTAACATACGAGCAGTACTTC. This translates into CASSYHTGLTYEQYF.

This chain links TRBV6-1 with TRBJ2-3, with 7 nucleotides matching TRBD2. The CDR3 has 15 residues. With 5 bases clipped from V and 6 bases from J, the junction kept 11 bases outside the gene matches. The germline V gene encodes CDR1 MNHNS and CDR2 SASEGT. CDR3 nucleotide sequence: TGTGCCAGCAGTACCTTCAGCGGGAATGTTGATACGCAGTATTTT. Protein product: CASSTFSGNVDTQYF.

This clonotype was counted a single time. This clone may be a read error of a much larger clone one base away. The chain uses TRBV29-1 and TRBJ1-1; a possible D gene is TRBD1 (5 bases). Germline CDR1 and CDR2: SQVTM and ANQGSEA. The CDR3 runs to 13 residues. The DNA of the CDR3 is TGCAGCGTTGAAGTACAGGAGAACACTAAAGCTTTCTTT. It encodes CSVEVQENTKAFF.

The genes are TRBV4-2 and TRBJ2-7; 8 bases line up with TRBD1. CDR1 LGHNA and CDR2 YNFKEQ come from the germline V gene. After removal of 3 bases from V and 4 bases from J, the junction contained 8 bases not matched to a gene. This CDR3 region has 15 residues. The CDR3 loop is CASSQDGQGAYEQYF. Written as DNA, the CDR3 is TGTGCCAGCAGCCAGGATGGACAGGGCGCGTACGAGCAGTACTTC.

V is TRBV11-1 and J is TRBJ2-7, with 8 nucleotides matching TRBD2. Germline V gene sequence: CDR1 SGHAT, CDR2 FQDESV (reference sequence). CDR3 size: 16 residues. The junction had 5 bases not matched to a gene; V was cut back by 1 base and J by 0 bases. In nucleotides, the CDR3 is TGTGCCAGCAGCTTAGTACGCGGGAGGAGCTCCTACGAGCAGTACTTC. Protein sequence: CASSLVRGRSSYEQYF. Full variable domain (rest looked up from reference TRBV11-1 and TRBJ2-7): EAEVAQSPRYKITEKSQAVAFWCDPISGHATLYWYRQILGQGPELLVQFQDESVVDDSQLPKDRFSAERLKGVDSTLKIQPAELGDSAMYLCASSLVRGRSSYEQYFGPGTRLTVT.

The sample holds a few counts of this clonotype. This chain connects TRBV30 to TRBJ2-5; D is perhaps TRBD2 (5 bases). Trimming pared 7 bases from V and 5 bases from J, leaving 14 bases between. This CDR3 is built from 12 residues. Germline CDR1 reads GTSNPN; CDR2 reads SVGIG (reference sequence). CDR3 coding DNA: TGTGCCTCCCTGGCCTGGAGGGAGACCCAGTACTTC. As protein: CASLAWRETQYF.

This clonotype was counted at least ten times. The CDR3 is CASSWGGVGQPQHF. In DNA, the CDR3 is TGTGCCAGCAGTTGGGGTGGGGTGGGGCAGCCCCAGCATTTT. V and J are TRBV27 and TRBJ1-5; no reliable D call. Trimming removed 4 bases from V and 7 bases from J, with 14 bases in between. The CDR3 is 14 residues long. CDR1 MNHEY and CDR2 SMNVEV come from the germline V gene (reference sequence).